The rows below give T cell receptor beta chains drawn from one sample of a study of response to subunit inactivated influenza vaccine. MiXCR, run by TCRdb on the RT-PCR reads, gives a single entry per CDR3 protein. Among hundreds of thousands of distinct CDR3 sequences listed, about 18% were seen once. The sample was PBMCs from blood, taken 4 to 6 days after vaccination. The origin of the receptors is a man aged 50-60 years who received an inactivated influenza vaccine. CDR3s include the opening cysteine and the closing phenylalanine or tryptophan. The order of the fields is D gene, clone size, V gene, J gene, CDR3 protein, CDR3 DNA. The D gene is left open where the match is weak. Size is omitted from some rows. Given values are once, few, many or a class for expanded clones.

d_gene: TRBD2; abundance: few; v_gene: TRBV20-1; j_gene: TRBJ2-2; CDR3aa: CSATSGGSTGELFF; CDR3nt: TGCAGTGCAACTAGCGGGGGTTCAACCGGGGAGCTGTTTTTT
d_gene: .; abundance: .; v_gene: TRBV5-6; j_gene: TRBJ2-1; CDR3aa: CASSVPAAAPRIEQFF; CDR3nt: TGTGCCAGCAGCGTCCCAGCGGCCGCCCCCCGCATTGAGCAGTTCTTC
d_gene: .; abundance: many; v_gene: TRBV12-3/TRBV12-4; j_gene: TRBJ2-7; CDR3aa: CASSLGGGVEQYF; CDR3nt: TGTGCCAGCAGTTTGGGTGGAGGGGTCGAGCAGTACTTC
d_gene: .; abundance: many; v_gene: TRBV20-1; j_gene: TRBJ2-1; CDR3aa: CSARDPTSGVNEQFF; CDR3nt: TGCAGTGCTAGAGATCCTACCAGCGGAGTAAATGAGCAGTTCTTC
d_gene: TRBD1; abundance: few; v_gene: TRBV12-3/TRBV12-4; j_gene: TRBJ1-6; CDR3aa: CASSFLGQGDSPLHF; CDR3nt: TGTGCCAGCAGTTTTCTCGGACAGGGCGATTCACCCCTCCACTTT
d_gene: TRBD1; abundance: .; v_gene: TRBV7-2; j_gene: TRBJ2-7; CDR3aa: CASSFGTGRGEQYF; CDR3nt: TGTGCCAGCAGCTTCGGGACAGGGAGAGGCGAGCAGTACTTC
d_gene: TRBD1; abundance: .; v_gene: TRBV6-2/TRBV6-3; j_gene: TRBJ2-7; CDR3aa: CASSFGTVIYEQYF; CDR3nt: TGTGCCAGCAGTTTCGGGACAGTCATCTACGAGCAGTACTTC
d_gene: TRBD2; abundance: .; v_gene: TRBV20-1; j_gene: TRBJ2-1; CDR3aa: CSAREGRGNEQFF; CDR3nt: TGCAGTGCTCGGGAGGGACGAGGCAATGAGCAGTTCTTC
d_gene: .; abundance: few; v_gene: TRBV12-3/TRBV12-4; j_gene: TRBJ1-2; CDR3aa: CASSFVDYGYTF; CDR3nt: TGTGCCAGCAGTTTTGTGGATTATGGCTACACCTTC
d_gene: .; abundance: .; v_gene: TRBV15; j_gene: TRBJ1-2; CDR3aa: CATSPDKNYGYTF; CDR3nt: TGTGCCACCAGCCCGGACAAGAACTATGGCTACACCTTC
d_gene: TRBD2; abundance: few; v_gene: TRBV20-1; j_gene: TRBJ2-1; CDR3aa: CSATKGLLYNEQFF; CDR3nt: TGCAGTGCTACTAAGGGACTATTATACAATGAGCAGTTCTTC
d_gene: .; abundance: few; v_gene: TRBV11-3; j_gene: TRBJ2-3; CDR3aa: CASSLGETDTQYF; CDR3nt: TGTGCCAGCAGCTTAGGTGAAACAGATACGCAGTATTTT
d_gene: TRBD1; abundance: .; v_gene: TRBV7-2; j_gene: TRBJ2-7; CDR3aa: CASSSQGALIQEQYF; CDR3nt: TGTGCCAGCAGCTCACAGGGGGCCCTTATACAGGAGCAGTACTTC
d_gene: .; abundance: .; v_gene: TRBV3-1; j_gene: TRBJ1-6; CDR3aa: CASSQGARSPLHF; CDR3nt: TGTGCCAGCAGCCAAGGGGCTCGTTCACCCCTCCACTTT
d_gene: .; abundance: .; v_gene: TRBV6-2/TRBV6-3; j_gene: TRBJ2-1; CDR3aa: CASRNRDTYNEQFF; CDR3nt: TGTGCCAGCAGAAACCGGGACACCTACAATGAGCAGTTCTTC
d_gene: TRBD1; abundance: once; v_gene: TRBV12-3/TRBV12-4; j_gene: TRBJ2-1; CDR3aa: CASRKFAGTGLANEQFF; CDR3nt: TGTGCCAGCAGAAAATTCGCCGGGACAGGGTTGGCCAATGAGCAGTTCTTC
d_gene: .; abundance: once; v_gene: TRBV28; j_gene: TRBJ1-5; CDR3aa: CASRPGTYAYSNQPQHF; CDR3nt: TGTGCCAGCAGACCCGGGACATACGCTTATAGCAATCAGCCCCAGCATTTT
d_gene: .; abundance: .; v_gene: TRBV20-1; j_gene: TRBJ1-5; CDR3aa: CSALSVDNQPQHF; CDR3nt: TGCAGTGCTCTATCTGTCGATAATCAGCCCCAGCATTTT
d_gene: .; abundance: .; v_gene: TRBV28; j_gene: TRBJ2-3; CDR3aa: CASSSMVDTQYF; CDR3nt: TGTGCCAGCAGTTCAATGGTAGATACGCAGTATTTT
d_gene: TRBD1; abundance: few; v_gene: TRBV9; j_gene: TRBJ2-3; CDR3aa: CASSVTQGTTDTQYF; CDR3nt: TGTGCCAGCAGCGTCACACAGGGGACCACAGATACGCAGTATTTT
d_gene: TRBD2; abundance: .; v_gene: TRBV12-3/TRBV12-4; j_gene: TRBJ2-2; CDR3aa: CASSLGLAGGRTGELFF; CDR3nt: TGTGCCAGCAGTCTCGGGCTAGCGGGAGGACGGACCGGGGAGCTGTTTTTT
d_gene: .; abundance: few; v_gene: TRBV29-1; j_gene: TRBJ2-6; CDR3aa: CSVDWAGDTGANVLTF; CDR3nt: TGCAGCGTTGATTGGGCAGGTGATACTGGGGCCAACGTCCTGACTTTC
d_gene: .; abundance: .; v_gene: TRBV24-1; j_gene: TRBJ2-7; CDR3aa: CATSEGSQFYEQYF; CDR3nt: TGTGCCACCAGTGAGGGCAGTCAATTCTACGAGCAGTACTTC
d_gene: .; abundance: few; v_gene: TRBV4-3; j_gene: TRBJ2-5; CDR3aa: CASSQDRSGVQYF; CDR3nt: TGCGCCAGCAGCCAAGACAGGTCCGGGGTCCAGTACTTC
d_gene: .; abundance: many; v_gene: TRBV20-1; j_gene: TRBJ2-1; CDR3aa: CSARDVRVAGEQFF; CDR3nt: TGCAGTGCTAGAGATGTAAGGGTTGCGGGTGAGCAGTTCTTC
d_gene: .; abundance: few; v_gene: TRBV5-1; j_gene: TRBJ2-7; CDR3aa: CASSLEAGSTGEQYF; CDR3nt: TGCGCCAGCAGCTTGGAGGCCGGGTCCACCGGCGAGCAGTACTTC
d_gene: .; abundance: .; v_gene: TRBV4-3; j_gene: TRBJ2-1; CDR3aa: CASSQDLQGPYNEQFF; CDR3nt: TGCGCCAGCAGCCAAGATCTCCAGGGCCCTTACAATGAGCAGTTCTTC
d_gene: .; abundance: many; v_gene: TRBV3-1; j_gene: TRBJ1-1; CDR3aa: CASSQVSMNTEAFF; CDR3nt: TGTGCCAGCAGCCAAGTCAGCATGAACACTGAAGCTTTCTTT
d_gene: TRBD1; abundance: .; v_gene: TRBV27; j_gene: TRBJ2-7; CDR3aa: CARRSTGDSFSYEQYF; CDR3nt: TGTGCCAGGAGATCGACAGGGGACAGTTTCTCCTACGAGCAGTACTTC
d_gene: .; abundance: .; v_gene: TRBV7-9; j_gene: TRBJ1-4; CDR3aa: CASSLLSGTTNEKLFF; CDR3nt: TGTGCCAGCAGTCTCTTATCAGGGACAACTAATGAAAAACTGTTTTTT
d_gene: .; abundance: few; v_gene: TRBV19; j_gene: TRBJ2-1; CDR3aa: CASSTILASSYNEQFF; CDR3nt: TGTGCCAGTAGCACCATTCTAGCTAGCTCCTACAATGAGCAGTTCTTC
d_gene: TRBD2; abundance: many; v_gene: TRBV5-1; j_gene: TRBJ2-1; CDR3aa: CASSPGLAGLQFF; CDR3nt: TGCGCCAGCAGCCCGGGACTAGCGGGGTTGCAGTTCTTC
d_gene: .; abundance: .; v_gene: TRBV6-2/TRBV6-3; j_gene: TRBJ1-1; CDR3aa: CASGHWRVNTEAFF; CDR3nt: TGTGCCAGCGGCCACTGGAGGGTGAACACTGAAGCTTTCTTT
d_gene: .; abundance: few; v_gene: TRBV7-8; j_gene: TRBJ2-7; CDR3aa: CASSLELSSSYEQYF; CDR3nt: TGTGCCAGCAGCTTAGAGCTATCCAGCTCCTACGAGCAGTACTTC
d_gene: .; abundance: .; v_gene: TRBV4-3; j_gene: TRBJ2-3; CDR3aa: CASSPRSDLGRTDTQYF; CDR3nt: TGCGCCAGCAGCCCCCGAAGCGACCTAGGGCGCACAGATACGCAGTATTTT
d_gene: .; abundance: few; v_gene: TRBV9; j_gene: TRBJ1-1; CDR3aa: CASSVAGGRGTEAFF; CDR3nt: TGTGCCAGCAGCGTAGCGGGAGGGAGAGGGACTGAAGCTTTCTTT
d_gene: .; abundance: .; v_gene: TRBV20-1; j_gene: TRBJ1-5; CDR3aa: CSARGVGTGNQPQHF; CDR3nt: TGCAGTGCTAGAGGGGTAGGGACGGGCAATCAGCCCCAGCATTTT
d_gene: .; abundance: many; v_gene: TRBV20-1; j_gene: TRBJ1-5; CDR3aa: CSARLSRGANQPQHF; CDR3nt: TGCAGTGCTAGATTATCCAGGGGCGCCAATCAGCCCCAGCATTTT
d_gene: .; abundance: .; v_gene: TRBV6-2/TRBV6-3; j_gene: TRBJ1-2; CDR3aa: CASSYKLGYGYTF; CDR3nt: TGTGCCAGCAGTTACAAGTTAGGCTATGGCTACACCTTC
d_gene: TRBD1; abundance: .; v_gene: TRBV6-1; j_gene: TRBJ1-2; CDR3aa: CASRPGQLESANYGYTF; CDR3nt: TGTGCCAGCAGACCGGGACAGTTGGAATCAGCTAACTATGGCTACACCTTC
d_gene: TRBD2; abundance: .; v_gene: TRBV20-1; j_gene: TRBJ2-3; CDR3aa: CCARDRVTSGSLRADTQYF; CDR3nt: TGCTGTGCTAGAGATCGCGTAACTAGCGGGAGTTTGAGGGCAGATACGCAGTATTTT
d_gene: TRBD1; abundance: .; v_gene: TRBV7-6; j_gene: TRBJ1-6; CDR3aa: CASSLERGGQTSPLHF; CDR3nt: TGTGCCAGCAGCTTAGAGCGAGGGGGCCAAACTTCACCCCTCCACTTT
d_gene: .; abundance: .; v_gene: TRBV12-3/TRBV12-4; j_gene: TRBJ1-2; CDR3aa: CASSRGRSQSYTF; CDR3nt: TGTGCCAGCTCACGGGGACGTTCACAGAGCTACACCTTC
d_gene: .; abundance: .; v_gene: TRBV20-1; j_gene: TRBJ2-7; CDR3aa: CSARVATFYEQYF; CDR3nt: TGCAGTGCTAGAGTCGCGACATTCTACGAGCAGTACTTC
d_gene: TRBD2; abundance: few; v_gene: TRBV10-3; j_gene: TRBJ2-1; CDR3aa: CAISELAGGYNEQFF; CDR3nt: TGTGCCATCAGTGAACTAGCGGGGGGGTACAATGAGCAGTTCTTC